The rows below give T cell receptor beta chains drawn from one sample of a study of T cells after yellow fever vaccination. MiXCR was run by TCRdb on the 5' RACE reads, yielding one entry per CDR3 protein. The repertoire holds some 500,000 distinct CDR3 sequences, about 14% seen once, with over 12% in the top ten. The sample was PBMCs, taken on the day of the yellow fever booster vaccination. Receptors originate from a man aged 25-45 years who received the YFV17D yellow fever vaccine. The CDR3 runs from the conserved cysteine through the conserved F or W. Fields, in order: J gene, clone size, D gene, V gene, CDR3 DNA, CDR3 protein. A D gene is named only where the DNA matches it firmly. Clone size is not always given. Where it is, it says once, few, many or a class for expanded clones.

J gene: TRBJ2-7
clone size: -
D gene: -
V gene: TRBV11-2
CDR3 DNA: TGTGCCAGCAGCTTAGAAGGGGGAGCTCCCTACGAGCAGTACTTC
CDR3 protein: CASSLEGGAPYEQYF

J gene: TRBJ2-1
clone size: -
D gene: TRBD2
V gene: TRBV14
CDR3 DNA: TGTGCCAGCAGCCCAGACAGACTAGCGGGAGGGTTAGATGAGCAGTTCTTC
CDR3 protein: CASSPDRLAGGLDEQFF

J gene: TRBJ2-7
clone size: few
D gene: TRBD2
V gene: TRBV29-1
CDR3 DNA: TGCAGCGCAGGAGCGGGAGGGGAGTACGAGCAGTACTTC
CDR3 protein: CSAGAGGEYEQYF

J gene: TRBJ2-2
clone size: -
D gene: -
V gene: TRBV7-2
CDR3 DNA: TGTGCCAGCAGCTTAGCGCTCAGGGGTTCCGGGGAGCTGTTTTTT
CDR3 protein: CASSLALRGSGELFF

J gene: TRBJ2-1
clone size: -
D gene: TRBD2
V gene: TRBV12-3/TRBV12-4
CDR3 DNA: TGTGCCAGCAGTTCAAGACTAGCGGGAGGTGATGAGCAGTTCTTC
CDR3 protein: CASSSRLAGGDEQFF

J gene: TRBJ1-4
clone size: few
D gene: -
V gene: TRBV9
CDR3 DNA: TGTGCCAGCAGCCCTAGTGGGCTGAGTAATGAAAAACTGTTTTTT
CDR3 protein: CASSPSGLSNEKLFF

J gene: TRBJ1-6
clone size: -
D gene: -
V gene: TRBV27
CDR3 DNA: TGTGCCAGCAGTGCGAGCTGGGGCTCACCCCTCCACTTT
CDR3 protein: CASSASWGSPLHF

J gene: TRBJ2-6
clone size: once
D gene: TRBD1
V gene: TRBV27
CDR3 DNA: TGTGCCAGCACCGCCAGCTGGGACAGCTACTCTGGGGCCAACGTCCTGACTTTC
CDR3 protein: CASTASWDSYSGANVLTF

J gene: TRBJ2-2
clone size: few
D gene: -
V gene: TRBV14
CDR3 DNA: TGTGCCAGCAGCCAAGAGAACAGGGTGAACACCGGGGAGCTGTTTTTT
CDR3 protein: CASSQENRVNTGELFF

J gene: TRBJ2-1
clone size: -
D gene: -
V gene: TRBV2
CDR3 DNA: TGTGCCAGCTACCCGGGTCTAGGACCCTACAATGAGCAGTTCTTC
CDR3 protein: CASYPGLGPYNEQFF

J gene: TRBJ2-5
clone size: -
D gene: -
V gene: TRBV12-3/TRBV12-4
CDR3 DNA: TGTGCCAGCAGTTTCGGCTTGGCGGGTACCCAAGAGACCCAGTACTTC
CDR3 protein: CASSFGLAGTQETQYF

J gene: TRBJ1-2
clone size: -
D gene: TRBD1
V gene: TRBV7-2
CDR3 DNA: TGTGCCAGCAGCTTAATTACAGGGGGGGTTGGTGGCTACACCTTC
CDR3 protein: CASSLITGGVGGYTF

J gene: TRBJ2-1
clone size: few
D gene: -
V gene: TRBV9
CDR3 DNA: TGTGCCAGCAGCGTAGCGAGCCGGGTGGGAGTAAATGAGCAGTTCTTC
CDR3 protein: CASSVASRVGVNEQFF